The rows below give T cell receptor beta chains drawn from one sample of a study of T cell responses to AZD1222 COVID-19 vaccine. Libraries were prepared by immunoSEQ multiplex PCR; TCRdb keeps only in-frame clonotypes and omits some of them. The sample records 65,000 to 85,000 clones, about 91% being singletons. The sample was peripheral blood, taken 28 days after the second dose of the MenACWY control vaccine. The receptors here all came from an adult who received the MenACWY meningococcal vaccine as a control. Each CDR3 is given with its conserved first and last residue. Fields, in order: V gene, clone size, J gene, D gene, CDR3 DNA, CDR3 protein. A D gene is named only where the DNA matches it firmly. Only part of the rows carry a size: once, few, many, or a class if the clone is expanded.

V: TRBV4-1
size: -
J: TRBJ1-5
D: -
DNA: TGCGCCAGCAGCCGATTGAGGGAACAGCCCCAGCATTTT
CDR3: CASSRLREQPQHF

V: TRBV4-1
size: -
J: TRBJ1-1
D: -
DNA: TGCGCCAGCAGCCAAGATTGGCGGGGCGACACTGAAGCTTTCTTT
CDR3: CASSQDWRGDTEAFF

V: TRBV5-6
size: -
J: TRBJ1-1
D: -
DNA: TGTGCCAGCAGCTTTACAACGGGTGGCACTGAAGCTTTCTTT
CDR3: CASSFTTGGTEAFF

V: TRBV3-1/TRBV3-2
size: -
J: TRBJ2-5
D: -
DNA: TGTGCCAGCAGCCAAGCGGGGAAAGAGACCCAGTACTTC
CDR3: CASSQAGKETQYF

V: TRBV7-3
size: -
J: TRBJ2-3
D: TRBD2
DNA: TGTGCCAGCAGCTTAAGCGGGGGGGCAACAGATACGCAGTATTTT
CDR3: CASSLSGGATDTQYF

V: TRBV6-2/TRBV6-3
size: few
J: TRBJ1-1
D: -
DNA: TGTGCCAGCAGTTACACGGGGGGCGCGAACACTGAAGCTTTCTTT
CDR3: CASSYTGGANTEAFF

V: TRBV25-1
size: -
J: TRBJ1-5
D: -
DNA: TGTGCCAGCAGGAGGGATAGCAATCAGCCCCAGCATTTT
CDR3: CASRRDSNQPQHF

V: TRBV5-1
size: -
J: TRBJ2-7
D: TRBD1
DNA: TGCGCCAGCGCCCAGACAGGGGACTCCTACGAGCAGTACTTC
CDR3: CASAQTGDSYEQYF

V: TRBV6-5
size: -
J: TRBJ1-2
D: -
DNA: TGTGCCAGCAGACCCGAACAGGGTCGCGGCTACACCTTC
CDR3: CASRPEQGRGYTF

V: TRBV28
size: -
J: TRBJ1-3
D: TRBD1
DNA: TGTGCCAGCACGAAACAGGGGGCGCCGGGAAACACCATATATTTT
CDR3: CASTKQGAPGNTIYF

V: TRBV19
size: -
J: TRBJ1-4
D: TRBD1
DNA: TGTGCCAGTAGTATCGACAGGGGGCTTAATGAAAAACTGTTTTTT
CDR3: CASSIDRGLNEKLFF

V: TRBV14
size: -
J: TRBJ1-1
D: -
DNA: TGTGCCAGCAGCCCACAAAACACTGAAGCTTTCTTT
CDR3: CASSPQNTEAFF

V: TRBV4-3
size: few
J: TRBJ2-5
D: -
DNA: TGCGCCAGCAGCCAAGATGGAGGGACAGACCAAGAGACCCAGTACTTC
CDR3: CASSQDGGTDQETQYF

V: TRBV5-1
size: -
J: TRBJ2-5
D: TRBD2
DNA: TGCGCCAGCAGCTCGATACTAGCGGGGGGGCCGGGCAGAGAGACCCAGTACTTC
CDR3: CASSSILAGGPGRETQYF

V: TRBV12-3/TRBV12-4
size: -
J: TRBJ1-2
D: -
DNA: TGTGCCAGCAGTTTAGGGGGAAATGGCTACACCTTC
CDR3: CASSLGGNGYTF

V: TRBV29-1
size: -
J: TRBJ1-2
D: -
DNA: TGCAGCGCTCATGACCAGGGGCACTATGGCTACACCTTC
CDR3: CSAHDQGHYGYTF

V: TRBV18
size: medium-sized
J: TRBJ1-1
D: -
DNA: TGTGCCAGCTCAAAGGACCAGAACACTGAAGCTTTCTTT
CDR3: CASSKDQNTEAFF

V: TRBV11-2
size: -
J: TRBJ2-3
D: TRBD1
DNA: TGTGCCAGCAGCTTAATGGGACAGGGGACAGATACGCAGTATTTT
CDR3: CASSLMGQGTDTQYF

V: TRBV30
size: -
J: TRBJ1-6
D: -
DNA: TGTGCCTGGAGTGGCGCAGGGAATTCACCCCTCCACTTT
CDR3: CAWSGAGNSPLHF

V: TRBV5-1
size: -
J: TRBJ1-5
D: -
DNA: TGCGCCAGCAGCCTCTTAGGGCAGGGAGATCAGCCCCAGCATTTT
CDR3: CASSLLGQGDQPQHF

V: TRBV5-1
size: -
J: TRBJ1-4
D: -
DNA: TGCGCCAGCAGGGGAGGCATGGGGACCAATGAAAAACTGTTTTTT
CDR3: CASRGGMGTNEKLFF

V: TRBV14
size: -
J: TRBJ1-3
D: -
DNA: TGTGCCAGCAGCCAAAGGGGAAACACCATATATTTT
CDR3: CASSQRGNTIYF

V: TRBV5-5
size: -
J: TRBJ1-5
D: TRBD1
DNA: TGTGCCAGCAGCGCAGGACAGGGGTTTCAGCCCCAGCATTTT
CDR3: CASSAGQGFQPQHF

V: TRBV7-9
size: -
J: TRBJ1-4
D: -
DNA: TGTGCCAGCAGCTCAGGGTCTACTAATGAAAAACTGTTTTTT
CDR3: CASSSGSTNEKLFF

V: TRBV30
size: -
J: TRBJ2-2
D: -
DNA: TGTGCCTGGAGCCGACAGGGGGAGCTGTTTTTT
CDR3: CAWSRQGELFF

V: TRBV5-4
size: -
J: TRBJ2-2
D: -
DNA: TGTGCCAGCAGCCTGGGGAACTTTCGACAGGGAGGAAACACCGGGGAGCTGTTTTTT
CDR3: CASSLGNFRQGGNTGELFF

V: TRBV11-2
size: -
J: TRBJ2-7
D: -
DNA: TGTGCCAGCAGCTTGTTGGTCGGTAGCGAGCAGTACTTC
CDR3: CASSLLVGSEQYF

V: TRBV5-6
size: once
J: TRBJ1-1
D: -
DNA: TGTGCCAGCAGCTTGACAACCTACGCCACTGAAGCTTTCTTT
CDR3: CASSLTTYATEAFF

V: TRBV28
size: -
J: TRBJ2-3
D: TRBD2
DNA: TGTGCCAGCAGTCCTAGCGGGGGATACACAGATACGCAGTATTTT
CDR3: CASSPSGGYTDTQYF

V: TRBV5-6
size: -
J: TRBJ2-2
D: -
DNA: TGTGCCAGCAGTAGAACAGAGGCGAACACCGGGGAGCTGTTTTTT
CDR3: CASSRTEANTGELFF

V: TRBV6-5
size: -
J: TRBJ2-5
D: TRBD2
DNA: TGTGCCAGCATTACAGCGGGGGAGACCCAGTACTTC
CDR3: CASITAGETQYF

V: TRBV15
size: -
J: TRBJ2-7
D: -
DNA: TGTGCCACCAGCAGAGATCTTGCGGACTACGAGCAGTACTTC
CDR3: CATSRDLADYEQYF

V: TRBV4-3
size: -
J: TRBJ1-3
D: TRBD1
DNA: TGCGCCAGCAGCCCCGGGACAGGCGAGATTGGAAACACCATATATTTT
CDR3: CASSPGTGEIGNTIYF

V: TRBV2
size: medium-sized
J: TRBJ1-1
D: -
DNA: TGTGCCAGCAGCGCAGGAGACTACACTGAAGCTTTCTTT
CDR3: CASSAGDYTEAFF

V: TRBV28
size: -
J: TRBJ2-7
D: -
DNA: TGTGCCAGCAGGCCTGGAGGGGGGTGGGGCTACGAGCAGTACTTC
CDR3: CASRPGGGWGYEQYF

V: TRBV7-2
size: -
J: TRBJ1-4
D: -
DNA: TGTGCCAGCAGCTTAGAGGGGGTTGTAGGGGAAAAACTGTTTTTT
CDR3: CASSLEGVVGEKLFF

V: TRBV19
size: -
J: TRBJ2-1
D: TRBD2
DNA: TGTGCCAGTAATAAGGGACCGGGAGGGGAGCAGTTCTTC
CDR3: CASNKGPGGEQFF

V: TRBV14
size: -
J: TRBJ2-7
D: -
DNA: TGTGCCAGCAGCCGAGACTCCTACGAGCAGTACTTC
CDR3: CASSRDSYEQYF

V: TRBV15
size: few
J: TRBJ1-2
D: -
DNA: TGTGCCACCAGCAGGCCCGACCACTATGGCTACACCTTC
CDR3: CATSRPDHYGYTF

V: TRBV4-2
size: -
J: TRBJ1-3
D: -
DNA: TGTGCCAGCAGCCAAGTCTTCGCGGGATTCTCTGGAAACACCATATATTTT
CDR3: CASSQVFAGFSGNTIYF

V: TRBV11-2
size: -
J: TRBJ2-5
D: -
DNA: TGTGCCAGCAGCCCCCCATCCCCAATCCCTTACCAAGAGACCCAGTACTTC
CDR3: CASSPPSPIPYQETQYF

V: TRBV6-1
size: -
J: TRBJ1-5
D: -
DNA: TGTGCCAGCAGTGAACTTACAGGACTGTTCAATCAGCCCCAGCATTTT
CDR3: CASSELTGLFNQPQHF

V: TRBV7-2
size: -
J: TRBJ1-5
D: -
DNA: TGTGCCAGCAGACTCGCGGCGGGTAGCAATCAGCCCCAGCATTTT
CDR3: CASRLAAGSNQPQHF

V: TRBV5-8
size: few
J: TRBJ1-5
D: -
DNA: TGTGCCAGCAGCCCCAGGGCCGGCAATCAGCCCCAGCATTTT
CDR3: CASSPRAGNQPQHF

V: TRBV29-1
size: -
J: TRBJ1-1
D: -
DNA: TGCAGCGTCGCTCGTCAAACTGAAGCTTTCTTT
CDR3: CSVARQTEAFF

V: TRBV5-1
size: once
J: TRBJ2-7
D: TRBD1
DNA: TGCGCCAGCAGCTCGAGACAGGGCATCTACGAGCAGTACTTC
CDR3: CASSSRQGIYEQYF